This T cell receptor (beta chain) derives from a study of blood T cell repertoires in COVID-19 (dated by TCRdb to 2018 to 2021). As for the study more broadly: Samples from collaborators originated in the United States, Italy and Spain and spanned both the acute and convalescent phases of COVID-19. The prospective study material was composed of cDNA or gDNA derived from T cells, B-cell-depleted T cells, or PBMCs. Deeply sampled blood TCRbeta repertoires from subjects exposed to, actively infected with, or recovered from COVID-19 were included in the dataset. A freely available public database, intended as a resource for researchers studying the immune response to SARS-CoV-2, is where the repertoires were released. The samples were drawn from the first 160 participants of the ongoing ImmuneRACE study and from 1,254 subjects provided by 6 global collaborators. A de-identified subject ID, COVID-19 status, age in years and sex were almost always included in the sample metadata. Where available, HLA class I and class II types were obtained from metadata supplied by the sample provider rather than from assay-based typing. Overall study results and their limits: How much clinical and demographic metadata was included differed by source and by participant, and the metadata was provided uncurated.

TCRbeta CDR3 regions were amplified from genomic DNA using the immunoSEQ Assay, a bias-controlled multiplex PCR. As for the original processing: Within the assay, amplification of reference gene primers was used to estimate how many nucleated cells each sample contained. To quantify the absolute abundance of each unique TCRbeta CDR3 rearrangement, sequence reads were collapsed and filtered. For each sample, productive Simpson clonality was calculated as the square root of Simpson's diversity index across productive rearrangements. This immuneACCESS table, as held by TCRdb, lists in-frame sequences with V and J called but not all clones. Of the missing ones, under half trace to an unresolved V gene in checked studies; the others have no known cause. The V and J calls and the clone size are those of that table, but D and trimming were determined from the DNA. The sample table shows about 250,000 clones, and about nine tenths are seen once. Approximately 4.3% of the sample goes to the ten largest clones.

In the prospective study, participants were roughly 18 to 95 years old, resided in 24 geographic areas of the United States, and were enrolled through a virtual design. In the prospective study, participants were assigned to cohorts based on the clinical history participants reported in a screening survey and a study questionnaire. Each participant in the prospective study had whole blood, serum and a nasopharyngeal or oropharyngeal swab collected by mobile phlebotomists. Additional blood draws and questionnaires over an approximately two-month period could optionally be provided by prospective study participants. Prospective study blood samples were shipped either frozen or at room temperature before DNA extraction. Regarding this clone: It lacks a known antigen. No much larger clone is present one base from it, and per-base qualities are unavailable.

CDR1 and CDR2 (MDHEN, SYDVKM) derive from the germline V gene. At the junction V is shortened by 7 bases and J by 6 bases, with 4 bases in between. From its cysteine to its phenylalanine, the CDR3 spans 10 amino acids. The read is trimmed to its CDR3 DNA, 30 bases read in frame from base 1. The chain joins TRBV28 to TRBJ1-5; the D gene assignment is ambiguous. Material for sequencing was PBMCs or T cells enriched from blood (not recorded which). This TCR was recovered from a woman younger than 45 with acute COVID-19. The CDR3 in this case is CASNGQPQHF. Read as DNA, the sequence is TGTGCCAGCAACGGTCAGCCCCAGCATTTT.